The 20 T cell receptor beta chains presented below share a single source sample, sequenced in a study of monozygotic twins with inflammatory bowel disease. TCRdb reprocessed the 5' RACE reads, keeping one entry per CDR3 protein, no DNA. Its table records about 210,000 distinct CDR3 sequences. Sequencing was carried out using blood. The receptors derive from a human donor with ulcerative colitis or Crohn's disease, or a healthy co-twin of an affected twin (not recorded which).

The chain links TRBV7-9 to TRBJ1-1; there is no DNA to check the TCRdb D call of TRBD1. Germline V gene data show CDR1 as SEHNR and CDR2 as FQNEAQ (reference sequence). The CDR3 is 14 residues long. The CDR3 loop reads CASILGQGNTEAVF.

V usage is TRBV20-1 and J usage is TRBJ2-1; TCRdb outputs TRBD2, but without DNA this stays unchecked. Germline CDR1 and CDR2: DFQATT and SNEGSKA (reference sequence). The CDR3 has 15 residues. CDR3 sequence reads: CSARQLAGIGDEQFF.

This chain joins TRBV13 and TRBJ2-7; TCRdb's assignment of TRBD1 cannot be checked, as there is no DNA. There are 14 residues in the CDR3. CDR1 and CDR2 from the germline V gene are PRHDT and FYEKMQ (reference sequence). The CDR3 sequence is CASSLRRGVHEQYF.

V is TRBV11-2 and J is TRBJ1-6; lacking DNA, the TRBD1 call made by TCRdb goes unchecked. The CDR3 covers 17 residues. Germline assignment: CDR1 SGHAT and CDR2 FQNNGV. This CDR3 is CASSLRGQGAWNSPLHF.

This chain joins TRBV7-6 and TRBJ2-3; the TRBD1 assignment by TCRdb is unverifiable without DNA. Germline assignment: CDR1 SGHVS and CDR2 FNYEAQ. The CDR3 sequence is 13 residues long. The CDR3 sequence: CASEDRDSDTQYF.

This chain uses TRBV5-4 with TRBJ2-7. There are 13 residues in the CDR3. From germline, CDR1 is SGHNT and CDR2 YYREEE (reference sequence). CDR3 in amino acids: CASSLGSGFEQYF.

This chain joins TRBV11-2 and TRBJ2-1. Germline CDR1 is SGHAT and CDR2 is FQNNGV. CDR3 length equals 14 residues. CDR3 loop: CASSLDLMFREQFF.

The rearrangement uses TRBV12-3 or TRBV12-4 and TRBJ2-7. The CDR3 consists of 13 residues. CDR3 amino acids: CASSSGTPYEQYF.

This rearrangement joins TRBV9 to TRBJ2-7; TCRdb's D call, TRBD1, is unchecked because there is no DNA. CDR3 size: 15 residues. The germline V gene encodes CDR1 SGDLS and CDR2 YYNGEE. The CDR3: CASSVEGTPLGEQYF. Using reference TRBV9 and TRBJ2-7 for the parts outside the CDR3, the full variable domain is DSGVTQTPKHLITATGQRVTLRCSPRSGDLSVYWYQQSLDQGLQFLIQYYNGEERAKGNILERFSAQQFPDLHSELNLSSLELGDSALYFCASSVEGTPLGEQYFGPGTRLTVT.

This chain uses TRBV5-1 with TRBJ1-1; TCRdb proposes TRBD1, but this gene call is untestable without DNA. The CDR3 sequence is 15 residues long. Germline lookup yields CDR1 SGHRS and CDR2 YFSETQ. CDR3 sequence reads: CASSQPRGKHTEAFF.

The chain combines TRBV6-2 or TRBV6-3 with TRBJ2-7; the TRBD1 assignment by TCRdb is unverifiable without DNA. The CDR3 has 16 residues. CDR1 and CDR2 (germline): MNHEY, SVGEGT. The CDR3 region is CASSYSAGQASYEQYF.

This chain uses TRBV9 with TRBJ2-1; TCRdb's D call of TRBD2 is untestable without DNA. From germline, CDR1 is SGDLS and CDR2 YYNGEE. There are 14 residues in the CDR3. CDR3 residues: CASNSGLSYNEQFF.

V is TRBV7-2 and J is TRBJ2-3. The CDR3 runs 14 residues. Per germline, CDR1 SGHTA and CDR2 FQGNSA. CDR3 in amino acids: CASSLMGSADTQYF. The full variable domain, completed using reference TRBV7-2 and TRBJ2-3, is GAGVSQSPSNKVTEKGKDVELRCDPISGHTALYWYRQSLGQGLEFLIYFQGNSAPDKSGLPSDRFSAERTGGSVSTLTIQRTQQEDSAVYLCASSLMGSADTQYFGPGTRLTVL.

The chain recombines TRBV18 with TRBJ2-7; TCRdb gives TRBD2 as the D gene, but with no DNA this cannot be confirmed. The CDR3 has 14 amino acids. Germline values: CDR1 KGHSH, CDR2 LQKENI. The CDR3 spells CASSTEGGGYEQYF.

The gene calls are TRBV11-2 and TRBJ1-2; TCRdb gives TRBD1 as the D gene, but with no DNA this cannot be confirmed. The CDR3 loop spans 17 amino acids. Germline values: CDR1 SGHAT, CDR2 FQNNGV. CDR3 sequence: CASSLALGQGARGGYTF.

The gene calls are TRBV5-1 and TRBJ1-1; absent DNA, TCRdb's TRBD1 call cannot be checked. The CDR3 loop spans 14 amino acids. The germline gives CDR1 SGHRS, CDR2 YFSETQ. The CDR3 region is CASSLDGAATEAFF.

CDR3 amino acids: CATSSYYEQYF. V is TRBV15 and J is TRBJ2-7. Germline V gives CDR1 LNHNV, CDR2 YYDKDF (reference sequence). This CDR3 has 11 residues.

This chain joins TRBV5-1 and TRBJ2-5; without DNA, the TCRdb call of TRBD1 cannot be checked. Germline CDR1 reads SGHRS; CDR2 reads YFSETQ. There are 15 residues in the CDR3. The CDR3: CASRTQGGTGETQYF.

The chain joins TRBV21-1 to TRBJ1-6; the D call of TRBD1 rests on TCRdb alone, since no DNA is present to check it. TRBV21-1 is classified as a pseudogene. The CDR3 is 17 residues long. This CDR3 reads CASSKARSGADNSPLHF.

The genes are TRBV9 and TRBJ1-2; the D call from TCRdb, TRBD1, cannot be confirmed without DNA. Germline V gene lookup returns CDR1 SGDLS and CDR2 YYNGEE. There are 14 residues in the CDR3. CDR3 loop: CASSVGGTGDGYTF. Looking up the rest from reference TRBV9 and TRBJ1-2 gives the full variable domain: DSGVTQTPKHLITATGQRVTLRCSPRSGDLSVYWYQQSLDQGLQFLIQYYNGEERAKGNILERFSAQQFPDLHSELNLSSLELGDSALYFCASSVGGTGDGYTFGSGTRLTVV.